Sequencing of this TCR beta chain was carried out in a study of blood T cell repertoires in COVID-19. The CDR3 contains 13 residues. The germline gives CDR1 MNHEY, CDR2 SVGAGI. Between the trimmed V and J ends, which lost 5 bases and 9 bases, there was a span of 14 bases. Clones were sequenced by immunoSEQ multiplex PCR, and TCRdb holds only the in-frame ones, with some missing. This sample yields 260,000 or so clones, of which around 84% are seen a single time; 2% to 3% belongs to the top ten. Those enrolled, adults aged roughly 18 to 89 years, came from about two dozen US areas. The sequence was obtained from a woman aged 50 to 60 who had recovered from COVID-19. Sequenced input: PBMCs or T cells enriched from blood (not recorded which). The V gene is TRBV6-5, the J gene TRBJ2-1; D uncertain. The CDR3 nucleotides are TGTGCCAGCAGTCCCGTCCCATACGGTGAGCAGTTCTTC. Translated, it gives CASSPVPYGEQFF.